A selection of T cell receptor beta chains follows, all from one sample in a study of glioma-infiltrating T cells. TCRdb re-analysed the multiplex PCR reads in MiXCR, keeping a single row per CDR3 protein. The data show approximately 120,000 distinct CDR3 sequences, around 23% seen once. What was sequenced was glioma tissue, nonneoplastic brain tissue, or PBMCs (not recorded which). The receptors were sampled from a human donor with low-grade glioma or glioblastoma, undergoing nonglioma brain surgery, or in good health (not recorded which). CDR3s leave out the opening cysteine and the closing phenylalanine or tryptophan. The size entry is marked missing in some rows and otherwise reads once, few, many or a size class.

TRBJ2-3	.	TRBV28	ACSLYATDTQY
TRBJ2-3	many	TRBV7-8	ASSLRPLSTDTQY
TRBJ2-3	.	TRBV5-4	ASSPGTSRTSTDTQY
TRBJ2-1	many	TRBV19	ASTSPHRTENEQF
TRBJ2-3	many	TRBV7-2	ASSPGHSTDTQY
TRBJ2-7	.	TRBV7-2	ASSLDMNYEQY
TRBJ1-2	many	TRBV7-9	ASSTPGGFWGYT
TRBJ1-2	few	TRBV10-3	AISDLGQGNLNYGYT
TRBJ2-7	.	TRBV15	ATRRDLEGGAGPY
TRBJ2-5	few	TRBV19	ASSFGRVPETQY
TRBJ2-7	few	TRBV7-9	ASSLAGGRTGWTYEQY